What follows is one T cell receptor (beta chain) and its context. Its target is not known. The PCR made use of 60 Vbeta and 13 Jbeta primers. Sequencing used immunoSEQ multiplex PCR; TCRdb keeps in-frame clones, though not all of them. The sample has 200,000 or so clones; roughly 83% are singletons. The V gene lost 7 bases and the J gene lost 4 bases, with 14 bases spanning the gap. The V gene's germline CDR1 is SNHLY and CDR2 FYNNEI. The CDR3 consists of 13 residues. This entry is derived from a study of cytomegalovirus exposure and HLA in healthy donors. General study findings and limits: Earlier results showed most TCR beta V segments being productive about 90% or about 30% of the time. Analysis was carried out at a later point, and it linked a missense DCLRE1C variant to TCR beta V- and J-gene trimming.

The origin of this receptor is a boy aged 2 to 10 in good health and CMV-seronegative. This sequence joins TRBV2 and TRBJ2-7, with D maybe TRBD1 (5 bases). Material: PBMCs. The CDR3 bases are TGTGCCAGCACTCCCAGGGATTTATACGAGCAGTACTTC. Its protein product is CASTPRDLYEQYF.